What follows are 20 T cell receptor beta chains derived from one specimen sequenced in a study of T cell changes during pregnancy in multiple sclerosis. Profiled with immunoSEQ multiplex PCR; TCRdb holds only in-frame clones, not every one. The sample has approximately 28,000 clones; 92% are singletons. This specimen was peripheral blood, taken in the first trimester of pregnancy. These receptors all stem from a female donor in good health, enrolled as a control in a pregnancy study.

The V call is TRBV29-1, the J call TRBJ1-2; D not resolved. The CDR3 is 10 residues long. V lost 6 bases, J lost 6 bases, and 8 bases lay in between. From germline, CDR1 is SQVTM and CDR2 ANQGSEA. CDR3 DNA: TGCAGCGTGTCAGACAATGGCTACACCTTC. Its translation: CSVSDNGYTF.

The chain uses TRBV19 and TRBJ1-5; D uncertain. The germline CDR1 and CDR2 sequences are LNHDA and SQIVND (reference sequence). Trimming removed 3 bases from V and 1 base from J, with 13 bases in between. This CDR3 comprises 16 residues. The CDR3 nucleotides read TGTGCCAGTAGTATGCCCCCCGGAGCCAGCAATCAGCCCCAGCATTTT. It is translated as CASSMPPGASNQPQHF.

The gene calls are TRBV5-1 and TRBJ1-6, with 7 bases identical to TRBD1. J was trimmed by 10 bases and V by 3 bases; bases with no gene match: 10. CDR1 is SGHRS and CDR2 is YFSETQ in the germline V gene. This CDR3 is 15 amino acids long. CDR3 protein: CASSSNSPRGSPLHF. Written as DNA, the CDR3 is TGCGCCAGCAGCTCAAACAGCCCCAGGGGGTCACCCCTCCACTTT. Variable domain in full (rest from reference TRBV5-1 and TRBJ1-6): KAGVTQTPRYLIKTRGQQVTLSCSPISGHRSVSWYQQTPGQGLQFLFEYFSETQRNKGNFPGRFSGRQFSNSRSEMNVSTLELGDSALYLCASSSNSPRGSPLHFGNGTRLTVT.

The chain uses TRBV18 and TRBJ2-1, with 10 bases identical to TRBD2. Germline loops: CDR1 KGHSH, CDR2 LQKENI. V lost 3 bases to trimming and J lost 7 bases; unmatched junction nucleotides: 9. This CDR3 region has 16 residues. The CDR3 protein is CASSPTTGTSANEQFF. CDR3 sequence (DNA): TGTGCCAGCTCACCTACCACCGGGACTAGCGCGAATGAGCAGTTCTTC. The entire variable domain, with the rest obtained from reference TRBV18 and TRBJ2-1, is as follows: NAGVMQNPRHLVRRRGQEARLRCSPMKGHSHVYWYRQLPEEGLKFMVYLQKENIIDESGMPKERFSAEFPKEGPSILRIQQVVRGDSAAYFCASSPTTGTSANEQFFGPGTRLTVL.

V and J are TRBV19 and TRBJ1-1; 9 nucleotides align to TRBD1. The ends lost 4 bases at V and 6 bases at J; junction bases unmatched: 12. Germline V gene sequence: CDR1 LNHDA, CDR2 SQIVND (reference sequence). The CDR3 has 16 residues. CDR3 region: CASSTPPGTGLSEAFF. In nucleotides, the CDR3 is TGTGCCAGTAGTACACCCCCCGGGACAGGGCTCTCTGAAGCTTTCTTT.

The sample holds a few counts of this clone. The rearrangement links TRBV30 to TRBJ1-6; 8 positions match TRBD1. Unmatched junction bases numbered 3, after V lost 0 bases and J lost 5 bases. Germline assignment: CDR1 GTSNPN and CDR2 SVGIG (reference sequence). The CDR3 is 15 amino acids. CDR3 nucleotides: TGTGCCTGGAGTGTTGGACAGGGCCATAATTCACCCCTCCACTTT. Translated, it gives CAWSVGQGHNSPLHF.

The chain recombines TRBV11-1 with TRBJ2-6; no definite D call. CDR1 is SGHAT, CDR2 FQDESV, per germline (reference sequence). With 11 bases removed from V and 0 bases from J, the gap between germline ends came to 11 bases. This CDR3 contains 14 residues. The CDR3 region is CASNRGSGANVLTF. The CDR3 region has the DNA TGTGCCTCAAACCGCGGCTCTGGGGCCAACGTCCTGACTTTC. The variable domain in full, completed from reference TRBV11-1 and TRBJ2-6, reads EAEVAQSPRYKITEKSQAVAFWCDPISGHATLYWYRQILGQGPELLVQFQDESVVDDSQLPKDRFSAERLKGVDSTLKIQPAELGDSAMYLCASNRGSGANVLTFGAGSRLTVL.

This rearrangement joins TRBV9 to TRBJ2-6; 9 bases are a match to TRBD2. Germline V gene lookup returns CDR1 SGDLS and CDR2 YYNGEE. The length of the CDR3 is 17 residues. The junction had 5 bases not matched to a gene; V was cut back by 4 bases and J by 0 bases. The CDR3 region is CASSLLAGASGANVLTF. The CDR3 DNA reads as TGTGCCAGCAGCTTATTAGCGGGGGCCTCTGGGGCCAACGTCCTGACTTTC.

The genes are TRBV4-3 and TRBJ2-6, with a tentative D call TRBD1 (5 bases). There are 21 residues in the CDR3. The V gene's germline CDR1 is LGHNA and CDR2 YSLEER. Here the CDR3 DNA reads TGCGCGCAGCCAGGATACTTTAAGGGGTGTTTGATACCCTCTGGGGCCAACGTCCTGACTTTC. Translating it yields CAQPGYFKGCLIPSGANVLTF.

On this clone itself: At one end, the junction sequence differs from germline, possibly due to a read error. The V and J genes are TRBV7-7 and TRBJ2-5; 7 bases are a match to TRBD1. This CDR3 spans 16 amino acids. The germline gives CDR1 SSHAT, CDR2 FNYEAQ (reference sequence). The chain's CDR3 is CASSLDPGGAGETQYF. CDR3 nucleotide sequence: TGTGCTAGCAGCTTAGATCCAGGGGGAGCCGGCGAGACCCAGTACTTC.

This chain uses TRBV6-6 with TRBJ1-5, with TRBD1 matching over 8 bases. The CDR3 has 16 residues. With 2 bases clipped from V and 3 bases from J, the junction kept 6 bases outside the gene matches. Germline-derived CDR1 and CDR2 are MNHNY and SVGAGI (reference sequence). This CDR3 reads CASSYPGQGSNQPQHF. CDR3 coding DNA: TGTGCCAGCAGTTACCCCGGACAGGGCTCCAATCAGCCCCAGCATTTT.

This chain links TRBV27 with TRBJ2-7; 7 bases agree with TRBD2. CDR1 MNHEY and CDR2 SMNVEV come from the germline V gene (reference sequence). V trimming: 0 bases; J trimming: 3 bases; junction bases outside the gene matches: 2. The CDR3 runs 14 residues. In nucleotides, the CDR3 is TGTGCCAGCAGTTTATCGGGGGGGGGCTACGAGCAGTACTTC. This translates into CASSLSGGGYEQYF.

The chain recombines TRBV11-2 with TRBJ2-7; D gene unclear. The germline V and J ends were trimmed by 1 base and 4 bases, with 14 bases remaining between them. Germline assignment: CDR1 SGHAT and CDR2 FQNNGV. The CDR3 consists of 15 residues. The CDR3 reads CASSLAPLTVYEQYF. The CDR3 nucleotides are TGTGCCAGCAGCTTAGCGCCCCTAACAGTTTACGAGCAGTACTTC. Full variable domain (rest looked up from reference TRBV11-2 and TRBJ2-7): EAGVAQSPRYKIIEKRQSVAFWCNPISGHATLYWYQQILGQGPKLLIQFQNNGVVDDSQLPKDRFSAERLKGVDSTLKIQPAKLEDSAVYLCASSLAPLTVYEQYFGPGTRLTVT.

The chain links TRBV5-6 to TRBJ1-2; 7 bases map to TRBD1. V trimming: 2 bases; J trimming: 5 bases; junction bases outside the gene matches: 9. The CDR3 has 15 amino acids. Germline-derived CDR1 and CDR2 are SGHDT and YYEEEE. CDR3 nucleotides: TGTGCCAGCAGCTTTTCCGGGACAGAAGTATATGGCTACACCTTC. Translated, it gives CASSFSGTEVYGYTF.

The V gene is TRBV27, the J gene TRBJ2-2, with D unresolved. CDR3 length: 12 residues. The germline V gene encodes CDR1 MNHEY and CDR2 SMNVEV (reference sequence). V lost 6 bases and J 8 bases, leaving 10 bases between the germline ends. The CDR3 here is CASSPTPGELFF. CDR3 in DNA: TGTGCCAGCAGCCCCACTCCAGGGGAGCTGTTTTTT.

In regard to this clone: No DNA is shown, since the ends of the CDR3 on it are uncertain; the CDR3 is the one TCRdb lists. This chain connects TRBV6-5 to TRBJ1-2; the D call TRBD1 from the table was never checked on the DNA. The CDR3 extends over 14 residues, inclusive of both ends. CDR1 is MNHEY, CDR2 SVGAGI, per germline. CDR3 amino acids: CASSTSTGGYGYTF.

This clone was recorded only once. The V and J genes are TRBV18 and TRBJ1-2, with D possibly TRBD1 on 5 matching bases. Germline CDR1 and CDR2: KGHSH and LQKENI. This CDR3 has 18 residues. The V end lost 2 bases, the J end lost 1 base, and 20 bases lay between the germline ends. CDR3: CASSPKRAMGDYNYGYTF. The CDR3 DNA reads TGTGCCAGCTCACCAAAAAGGGCGATGGGGGACTATAACTATGGCTACACCTTC.

The J gene is TRBJ2-1, the V gene TRBV14; D is ambiguous. The germline CDR1 and CDR2 sequences are SGHDN and FVKESK. This CDR3 is built from 12 residues. V was pared by 4 bases and J by 7 bases, with 8 bases between. The chain's CDR3 is CASSLSWNEQFF. Written as DNA, the CDR3 is TGTGCCAGCAGCCTAAGCTGGAATGAGCAGTTCTTC.

The chain links TRBV9 to TRBJ2-7; 10 bases fit TRBD1. J gave up 4 bases and V 0 bases, and 1 base lay outside the gene matches. The CDR3 is 14 amino acids. Looked up from germline, CDR1 is SGDLS and CDR2 is YYNGEE. DNA of the CDR3: TGTGCCAGCAGCGTAGGACAGGGGGCTTACGAGCAGTACTTC. This codes for CASSVGQGAYEQYF.

This clone showed up just once. The chain uses TRBV7-2 and TRBJ1-3; TRBD1 aligns across 8 bases. Germline CDR1 reads SGHTA; CDR2 reads FQGNSA. The CDR3 has 18 residues. Losses at the gene ends were 5 bases for V and 7 bases for J; bases not matched to a gene: 19. Here the CDR3 reads CASSLEGLGQVRGNTIYF. CDR3 bases: TGTGCCAGCAGCCTAGAGGGGCTGGGACAGGTTCGGGGGAACACCATATATTTT. Full variable domain (missing parts from reference TRBV7-2 and TRBJ1-3): GAGVSQSPSNKVTEKGKDVELRCDPISGHTALYWYRQSLGQGLEFLIYFQGNSAPDKSGLPSDRFSAERTGGSVSTLTIQRTQQEDSAVYLCASSLEGLGQVRGNTIYFGEGSWLTVV.